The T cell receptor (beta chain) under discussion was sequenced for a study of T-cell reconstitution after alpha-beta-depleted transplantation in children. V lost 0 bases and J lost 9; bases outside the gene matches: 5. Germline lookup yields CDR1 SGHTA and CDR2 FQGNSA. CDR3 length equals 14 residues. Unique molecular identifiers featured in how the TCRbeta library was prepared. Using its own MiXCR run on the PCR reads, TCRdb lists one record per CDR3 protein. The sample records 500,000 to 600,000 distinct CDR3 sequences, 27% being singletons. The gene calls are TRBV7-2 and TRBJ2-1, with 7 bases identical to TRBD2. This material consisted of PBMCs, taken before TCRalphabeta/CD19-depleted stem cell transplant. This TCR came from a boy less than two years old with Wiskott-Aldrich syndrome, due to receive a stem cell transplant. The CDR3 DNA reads TGTGCCAGCAGCTTAGCGGGAGGGTATGGTGAGCAGTTCTTC. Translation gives CASSLAGGYGEQFF. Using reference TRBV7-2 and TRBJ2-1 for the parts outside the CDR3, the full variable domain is GAGVSQSPSNKVTEKGKDVELRCDPISGHTALYWYRQSLGQGLEFLIYFQGNSAPDKSGLPSDRFSAERTGGSVSTLTIQRTQQEDSAVYLCASSLAGGYGEQFFGPGTRLTVL.